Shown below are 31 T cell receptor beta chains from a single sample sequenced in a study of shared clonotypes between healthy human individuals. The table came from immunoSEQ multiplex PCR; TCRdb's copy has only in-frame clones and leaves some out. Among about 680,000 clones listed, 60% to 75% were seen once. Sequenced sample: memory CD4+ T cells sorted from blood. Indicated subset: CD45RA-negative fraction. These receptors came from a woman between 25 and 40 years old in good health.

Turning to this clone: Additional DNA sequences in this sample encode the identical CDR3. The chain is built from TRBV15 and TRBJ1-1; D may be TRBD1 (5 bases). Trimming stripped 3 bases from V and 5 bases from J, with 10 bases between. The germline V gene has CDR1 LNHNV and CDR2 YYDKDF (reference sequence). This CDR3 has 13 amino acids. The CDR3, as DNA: TGTGCCACCAGCAGGCGGGGCGGAACTGAAGCTTTCTTT. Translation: CATSRRGGTEAFF. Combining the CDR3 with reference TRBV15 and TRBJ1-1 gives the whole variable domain DAMVIQNPRYQVTQFGKPVTLSCSQTLNHNVMYWYQQKSSQAPKLLFHYYDKDFNNEADTPDNFQSRRPNTSFCFLDIRSPGLGDTAMYLCATSRRGGTEAFFGQGTRLTVV.

This chain's CDR3 is CASSPGTSGRLETQYF. The CDR3 DNA reads as TGTGCCAGCAGCCCCGGGACTAGCGGGAGGTTGGAGACCCAGTACTTC. The chain combines TRBV5-5 with TRBJ2-5, with 15 positions matching TRBD2. V lost 4 bases, J lost 5 bases, and 6 bases stayed unmatched. The germline V gene encodes CDR1 SGHKS and CDR2 YYEKEE (reference sequence). The CDR3 contains 16 residues.

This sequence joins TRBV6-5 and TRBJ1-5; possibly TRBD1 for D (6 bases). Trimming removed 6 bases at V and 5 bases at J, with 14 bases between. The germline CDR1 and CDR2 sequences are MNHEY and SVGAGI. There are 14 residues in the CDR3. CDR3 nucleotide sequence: TGTGCCAGCAGGAAGACAGGTATAGATCAGCCCCAGCATTTT. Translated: CASRKTGIDQPQHF.

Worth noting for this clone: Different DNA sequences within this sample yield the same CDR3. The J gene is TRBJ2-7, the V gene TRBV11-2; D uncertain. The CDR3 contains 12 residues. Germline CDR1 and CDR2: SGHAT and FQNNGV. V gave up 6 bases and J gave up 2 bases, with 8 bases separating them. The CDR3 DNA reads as TGTGCCAGCAGGCGAGAAACCTACGAGCAGTACTTC. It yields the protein CASRRETYEQYF.

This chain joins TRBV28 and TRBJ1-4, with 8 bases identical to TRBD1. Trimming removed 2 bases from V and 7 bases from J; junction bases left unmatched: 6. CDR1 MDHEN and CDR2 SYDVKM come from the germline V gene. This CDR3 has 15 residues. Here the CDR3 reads CASSLAGTGGEKLFF. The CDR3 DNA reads TGTGCCAGCAGTTTAGCCGGGACAGGCGGTGAAAAACTGTTTTTT.

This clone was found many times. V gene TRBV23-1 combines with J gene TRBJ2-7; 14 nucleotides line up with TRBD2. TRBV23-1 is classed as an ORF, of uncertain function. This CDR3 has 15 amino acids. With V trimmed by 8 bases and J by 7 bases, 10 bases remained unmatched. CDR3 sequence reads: CASAGLAGASGEQYF. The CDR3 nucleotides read TGCGCCAGCGCGGGACTAGCGGGAGCTTCGGGAGAGCAGTACTTC.

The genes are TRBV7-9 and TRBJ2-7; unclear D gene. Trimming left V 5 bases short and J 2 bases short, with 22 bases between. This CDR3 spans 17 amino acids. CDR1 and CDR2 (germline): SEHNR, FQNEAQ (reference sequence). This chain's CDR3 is CASSQPPYPRLTYEQYF. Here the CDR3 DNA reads TGTGCCAGCAGCCAACCCCCCTACCCCAGATTAACCTACGAGCAGTACTTC.

The chain's CDR3 is CASSLIDRDNQPQHF. The DNA for the CDR3 is TGTGCCAGCAGTCTAATAGACCGGGACAATCAGCCCCAGCATTTT. V usage is TRBV28 and J usage is TRBJ1-5; D unclear. Germline V gene data show CDR1 as MDHEN and CDR2 as SYDVKM. Trimming stripped 5 bases from V and 3 bases from J, with 14 bases between. The CDR3 is 15 residues long. The full variable domain, with the rest looked up from reference TRBV28 and TRBJ1-5, is DVKVTQSSRYLVKRTGEKVFLECVQDMDHENMFWYRQDPGLGLRLIYFSYDVKMKEKGDIPEGYSVSREKKERFSLILESASTNQTSMYLCASSLIDRDNQPQHFGDGTRLSIL.

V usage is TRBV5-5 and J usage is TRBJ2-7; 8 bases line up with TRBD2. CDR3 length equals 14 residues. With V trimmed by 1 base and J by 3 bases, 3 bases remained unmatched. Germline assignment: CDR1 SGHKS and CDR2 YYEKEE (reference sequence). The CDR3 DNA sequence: TGTGCCAGCAGCTTGTCACTAGCGGTCTACGAGCAGTACTTC. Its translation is CASSLSLAVYEQYF.

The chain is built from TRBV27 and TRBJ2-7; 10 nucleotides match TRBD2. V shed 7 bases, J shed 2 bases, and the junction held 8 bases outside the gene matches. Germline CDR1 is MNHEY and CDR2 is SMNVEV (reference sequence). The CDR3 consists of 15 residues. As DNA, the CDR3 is TGTGCCAGCACCCAGACTAGCGGGCATACCTACGAGCAGTACTTC. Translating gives CASTQTSGHTYEQYF.

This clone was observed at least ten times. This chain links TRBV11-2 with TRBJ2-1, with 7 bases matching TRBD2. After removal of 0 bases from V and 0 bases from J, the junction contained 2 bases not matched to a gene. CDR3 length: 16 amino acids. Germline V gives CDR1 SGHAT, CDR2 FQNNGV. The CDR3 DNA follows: TGTGCCAGCAGCTTAGAGGGCGGGAGCTCCTACAATGAGCAGTTCTTC. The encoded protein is CASSLEGGSSYNEQFF.

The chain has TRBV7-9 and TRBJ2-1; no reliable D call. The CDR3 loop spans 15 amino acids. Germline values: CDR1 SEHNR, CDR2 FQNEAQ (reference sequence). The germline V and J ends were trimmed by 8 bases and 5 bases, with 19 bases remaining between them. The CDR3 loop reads CASPRVEVVDNEQFF. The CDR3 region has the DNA TGTGCCAGCCCTCGGGTAGAGGTGGTGGACAATGAGCAGTTCTTC.

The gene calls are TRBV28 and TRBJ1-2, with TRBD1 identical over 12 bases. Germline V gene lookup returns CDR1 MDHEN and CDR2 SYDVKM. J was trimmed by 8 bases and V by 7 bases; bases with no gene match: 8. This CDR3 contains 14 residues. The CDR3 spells CASNPGQGAFGYTF. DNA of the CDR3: TGTGCCAGCAATCCGGGACAGGGGGCTTTCGGCTACACCTTC.

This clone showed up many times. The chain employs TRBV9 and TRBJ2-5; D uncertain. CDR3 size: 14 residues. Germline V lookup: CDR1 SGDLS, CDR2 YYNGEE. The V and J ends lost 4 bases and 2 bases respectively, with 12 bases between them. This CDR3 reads CASSPHMGQETQYF. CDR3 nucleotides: TGTGCCAGCAGCCCCCATATGGGGCAAGAGACCCAGTACTTC.

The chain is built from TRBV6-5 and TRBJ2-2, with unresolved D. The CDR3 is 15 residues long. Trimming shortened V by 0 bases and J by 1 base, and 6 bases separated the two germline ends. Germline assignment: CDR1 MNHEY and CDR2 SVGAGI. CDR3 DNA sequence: TGTGCCAGCAGTTACTCGAACCGGAACACCGGGGAGCTGTTTTTT. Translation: CASSYSNRNTGELFF.

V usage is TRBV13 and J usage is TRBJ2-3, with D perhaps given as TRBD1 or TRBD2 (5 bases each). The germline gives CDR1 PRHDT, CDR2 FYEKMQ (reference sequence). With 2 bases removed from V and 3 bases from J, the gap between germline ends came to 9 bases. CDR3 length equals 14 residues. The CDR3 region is CASSLKGSTDTQYF. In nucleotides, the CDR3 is TGTGCCAGCAGCTTAAAGGGGAGTACAGATACGCAGTATTTT.

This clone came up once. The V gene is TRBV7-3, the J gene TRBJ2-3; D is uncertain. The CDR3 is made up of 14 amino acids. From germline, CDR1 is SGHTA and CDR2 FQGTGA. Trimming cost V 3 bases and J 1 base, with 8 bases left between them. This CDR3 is CASSLGPGTDTQYF. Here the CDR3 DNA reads TGTGCCAGCAGCTTGGGCCCAGGCACAGATACGCAGTATTTT.

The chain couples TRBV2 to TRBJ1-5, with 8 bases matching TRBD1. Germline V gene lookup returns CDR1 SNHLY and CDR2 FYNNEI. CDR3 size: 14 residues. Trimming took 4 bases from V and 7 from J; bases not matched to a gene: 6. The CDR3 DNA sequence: TGTGCCAGCAGTGGGGCAGGGGGCAGGCAGCCCCAGCATTTT. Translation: CASSGAGGRQPQHF.

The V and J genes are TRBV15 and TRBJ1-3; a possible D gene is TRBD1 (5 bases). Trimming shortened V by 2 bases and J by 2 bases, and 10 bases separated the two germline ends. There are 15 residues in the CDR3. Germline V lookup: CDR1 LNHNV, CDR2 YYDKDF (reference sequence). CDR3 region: CATSRQGLAGNTIYF. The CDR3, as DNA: TGTGCCACCAGCAGACAGGGTCTTGCTGGAAACACCATATATTTT.

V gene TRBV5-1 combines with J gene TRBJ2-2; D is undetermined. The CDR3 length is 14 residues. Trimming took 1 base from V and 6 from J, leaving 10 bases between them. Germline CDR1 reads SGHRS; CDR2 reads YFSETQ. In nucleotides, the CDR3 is TGCGCCAGCAGCTTGTCATGGGAATCCGGGGAGCTGTTTTTT. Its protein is CASSLSWESGELFF.

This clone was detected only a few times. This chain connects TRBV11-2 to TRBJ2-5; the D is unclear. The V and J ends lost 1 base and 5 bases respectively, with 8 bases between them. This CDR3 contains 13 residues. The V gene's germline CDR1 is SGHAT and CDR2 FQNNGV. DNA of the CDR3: TGTGCCAGCAGCTTAGGGATCGGTGAGACCCAGTACTTC. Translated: CASSLGIGETQYF.

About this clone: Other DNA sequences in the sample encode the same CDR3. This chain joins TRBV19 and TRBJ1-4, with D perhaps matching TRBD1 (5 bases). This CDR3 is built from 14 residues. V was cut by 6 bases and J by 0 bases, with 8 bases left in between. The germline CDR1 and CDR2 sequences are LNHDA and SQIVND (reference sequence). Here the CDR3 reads CASRRQSTNEKLFF. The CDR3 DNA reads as TGTGCCAGTAGGAGACAGTCAACTAATGAAAAACTGTTTTTT.

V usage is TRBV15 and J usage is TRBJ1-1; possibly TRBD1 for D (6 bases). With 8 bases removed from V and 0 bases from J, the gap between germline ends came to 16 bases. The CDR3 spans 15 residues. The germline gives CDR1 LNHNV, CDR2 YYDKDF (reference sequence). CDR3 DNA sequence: TGTGCCACCTCCGAAGGAGGGGGGATGAACACTGAAGCTTTCTTT. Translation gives CATSEGGGMNTEAFF.

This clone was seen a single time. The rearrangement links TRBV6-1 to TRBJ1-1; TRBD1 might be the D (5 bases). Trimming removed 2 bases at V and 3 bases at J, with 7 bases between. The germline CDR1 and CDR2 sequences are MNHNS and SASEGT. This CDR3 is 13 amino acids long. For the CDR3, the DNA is TGTGCCAGCAGTGAACAGGGTTACACTGAAGCTTTCTTT. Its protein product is CASSEQGYTEAFF.

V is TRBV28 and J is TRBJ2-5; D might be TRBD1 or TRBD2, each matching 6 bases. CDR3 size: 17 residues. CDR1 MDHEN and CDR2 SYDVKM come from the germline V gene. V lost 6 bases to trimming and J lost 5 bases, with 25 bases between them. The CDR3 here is CASRQRRGRGAGETQYF. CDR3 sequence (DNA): TGTGCCAGCAGGCAACGAAGGGGCAGGGGCGCGGGGGAGACCCAGTACTTC.

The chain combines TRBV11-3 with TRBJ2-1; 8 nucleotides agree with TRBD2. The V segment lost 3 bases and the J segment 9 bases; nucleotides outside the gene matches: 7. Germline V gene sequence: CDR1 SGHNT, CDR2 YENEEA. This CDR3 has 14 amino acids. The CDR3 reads CASSLAGGFGEQFF. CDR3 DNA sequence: TGTGCCAGCAGCTTGGCGGGAGGATTCGGTGAGCAGTTCTTC. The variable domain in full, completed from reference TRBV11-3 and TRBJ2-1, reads EAGVVQSPRYKIIEKKQPVAFWCNPISGHNTLYWYLQNLGQGPELLIRYENEEAVDDSQLPKDRFSAERLKGVDSTLKIQPAELGDSAVYLCASSLAGGFGEQFFGPGTRLTVL.

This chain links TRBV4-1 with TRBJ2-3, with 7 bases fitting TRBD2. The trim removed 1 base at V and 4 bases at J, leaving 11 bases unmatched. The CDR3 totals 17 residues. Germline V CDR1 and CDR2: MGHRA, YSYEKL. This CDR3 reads CASSQAGLAARADTQYF. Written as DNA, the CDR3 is TGCGCCAGCAGCCAAGCGGGGCTAGCGGCGAGGGCAGATACGCAGTATTTT.

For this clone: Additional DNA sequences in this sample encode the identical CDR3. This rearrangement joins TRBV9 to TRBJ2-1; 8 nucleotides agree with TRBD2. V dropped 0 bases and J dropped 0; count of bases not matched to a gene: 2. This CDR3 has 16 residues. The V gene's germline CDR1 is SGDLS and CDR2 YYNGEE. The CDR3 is CASSVVAGSSYNEQFF. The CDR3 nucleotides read TGTGCCAGCAGCGTAGTAGCGGGGAGCTCCTACAATGAGCAGTTCTTC.

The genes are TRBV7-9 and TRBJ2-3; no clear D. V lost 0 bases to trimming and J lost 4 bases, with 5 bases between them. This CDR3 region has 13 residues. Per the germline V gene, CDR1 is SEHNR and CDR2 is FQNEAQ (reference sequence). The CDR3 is CASSLAAADTQYF. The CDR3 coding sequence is TGTGCCAGCAGCTTAGCGGCGGCAGATACGCAGTATTTT.

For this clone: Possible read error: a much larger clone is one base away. The CDR3 DNA reads as TGTGCCAGCAGAGGGGCGAACACCGGGGAGCTGTTTTTT. Translated, it gives CASRGANTGELFF. This rearrangement joins TRBV19 to TRBJ2-2; D is possibly TRBD1 or TRBD2 (5 bases each). The V gene lost 9 bases and the J gene lost 0 bases, with 8 bases spanning the gap. Per the germline V gene, CDR1 is LNHDA and CDR2 is SQIVND (reference sequence). This CDR3 comprises 13 residues.

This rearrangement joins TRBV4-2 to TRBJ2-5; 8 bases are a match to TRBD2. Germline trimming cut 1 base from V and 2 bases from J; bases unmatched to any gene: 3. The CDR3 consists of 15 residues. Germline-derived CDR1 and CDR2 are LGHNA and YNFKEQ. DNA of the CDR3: TGTGCCAGCAGCCAAGCGGGAGGGCCGCAAGAGACCCAGTACTTC. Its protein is CASSQAGGPQETQYF.